This TCR beta chain was recorded in a study of shared clonotypes between healthy human individuals. Regarding the study as a whole: The study generally estimated greater richness for naive than memory subsets.

Method: immunoSEQ multiplex PCR; TCRdb's copy keeps in-frame clones and lacks some. The table includes 2 million to 2.5 million clones, approximately 95% detected once. Everyone who donated was a Caucasian adult who lived in Nashville, Tennessee. To note about this clone: Antigen: not known.

Trimming took off 1 base at V and 6 bases at J, with 21 bases between the two ends. The V gene's germline CDR1 is MDHEN and CDR2 SYDVKM. This CDR3 has 17 amino acids. The sequenced material came from naive CD4+ T cells from PBMCs. Subset specified: CD45RA+ positively selected. This sequence joins TRBV28 and TRBJ1-2; D uncertain. The receptor was derived from a man aged 18 to 30 in good health. Some clones in this sample may be carry-over from other donors' samples. The CDR3 protein is CASSLSGPLSSRDGYTF. The CDR3 bases are TGTGCCAGCAGTTTATCCGGTCCTCTATCCTCGAGGGATGGCTACACCTTC.